This entry lists 13 T cell receptor beta chains sequenced from one sample in a study of radiotherapy plus CTLA-4 blockade in lung cancer. Assay used: immunoSEQ multiplex PCR; TCRdb lists only in-frame clones, some missing. This table holds over 60,000 clones, around 90% found once. The sequencing here drew on peripheral blood, taken from a patient treated with radiotherapy plus ipilimumab. These receptors all come from a human donor with non-small cell lung cancer that progressed on radiotherapy plus ipilimumab.

The rearrangement uses TRBV28 and TRBJ2-7, with 12 positions matching TRBD2. The CDR3 has 18 amino acids. With 4 bases clipped from V and 3 bases from J, the junction kept 13 bases outside the gene matches. The V gene's germline CDR1 is MDHEN and CDR2 SYDVKM. CDR3 nucleotide sequence: TGTGCCAGCAGTTCCCCTTTCTCCCCACTAGCGGGGGGCTACGAGCAGTACTTC. Translation: CASSSPFSPLAGGYEQYF.

The chain uses TRBV28 and TRBJ2-5; TRBD1 agrees at 10 bases. The CDR3 extends over 15 amino acids. The V gene's germline CDR1 is MDHEN and CDR2 SYDVKM. Trimming cost V 3 bases and J 2 bases; bases outside gene matches: 3. CDR3 residues: CASSFGQGVQETQYF. The CDR3 bases are TGTGCCAGCAGTTTCGGACAGGGGGTACAAGAGACCCAGTACTTC.

The chain carries TRBV2 and TRBJ1-1; D gene ambiguous. From germline, CDR1 is SNHLY and CDR2 FYNNEI. The V end lost 4 bases, the J end lost 1 base, and 7 bases lay between the germline ends. The CDR3 contains 13 residues. The CDR3 loop reads CASSGQANTEAFF. DNA of the CDR3: TGTGCCAGCAGTGGGCAAGCGAACACTGAAGCTTTCTTT.

The rearrangement links TRBV19 to TRBJ1-2; D unclear. In germline, CDR1 is LNHDA, CDR2 SQIVND (reference sequence). Trimming pared 3 bases from V and 4 bases from J, leaving 15 bases between. CDR3 length equals 15 residues. CDR3 protein: CASSIPSRQVYGYTF. The CDR3 region has the DNA TGTGCCAGTAGTATCCCAAGCCGACAAGTCTATGGCTACACCTTC. Full variable domain (missing parts from reference TRBV19 and TRBJ1-2): DGGITQSPKYLFRKEGQNVTLSCEQNLNHDAMYWYRQDPGQGLRLIYYSQIVNDFQKGDIAEGYSVSREKKESFPLTVTSAQKNPTAFYLCASSIPSRQVYGYTFGSGTRLTVV.

The J gene is TRBJ1-5, the V gene TRBV6-5; D remains ambiguous. V lost 3 bases, J lost 0 bases, and 3 bases lay in between. CDR3 size: 13 residues. Germline assignment: CDR1 MNHEY and CDR2 SVGAGI. CDR3 in DNA: TGTGCCAGCAGTTATGGTAGCAATCAGCCCCAGCATTTT. It encodes CASSYGSNQPQHF.

The chain carries TRBV5-1 and TRBJ2-7, with 9 bases matching TRBD1. V was clipped by 2 bases and J by 2 bases; unmatched bases: 5. Looked up from germline, CDR1 is SGHRS and CDR2 is YFSETQ. This CDR3 spans 15 amino acids. CDR3 in DNA: TGCGCCAGCAGCTTTAGGACAGGGGCTACCTACGAGCAGTACTTC. It translates to CASSFRTGATYEQYF.

The V gene is TRBV2, the J gene TRBJ2-5; 9 bases match TRBD1. The CDR3 totals 15 residues. The germline V gene has CDR1 SNHLY and CDR2 FYNNEI. Germline trimming cut 3 bases from V and 4 bases from J; bases unmatched to any gene: 6. The CDR3 protein is CASSEEGQGGETQYF. The CDR3 coding sequence is TGTGCCAGCAGTGAGGAGGGACAGGGTGGAGAGACCCAGTACTTC.

The V call is TRBV21-1, the J call TRBJ2-5; the table assigns TRBD1, which was not confirmed against the DNA. TRBV21-1 is classified as a pseudogene. CDR3 length: 15 amino acids. The CDR3, as DNA: TGTGCCAGCAGCAAAGTGAGACAGGGACGGGAGACCCAGTACTTC. Translation gives CASSKVRQGRETQYF.

This chain joins TRBV28 and TRBJ2-7; possibly TRBD1 for D (5 bases). Germline CDR1 is MDHEN and CDR2 is SYDVKM. The V end was cut by 4 bases, the J end by 3 bases, with 10 bases between. The CDR3 runs to 13 residues. Written as DNA, the CDR3 is TGTGCCAGCAGTTCCCCCGGACACTACGAGCAGTACGTC. Translated: CASSSPGHYEQYV.

This chain connects TRBV29-1 to TRBJ2-7, with 10 bases fitting TRBD1. V was pared by 3 bases and J by 2 bases, with 1 base of the junction left unmatched. The CDR3 has 13 amino acids. Looked up from germline, CDR1 is SQVTM and CDR2 is ANQGSEA. The CDR3 nucleotides are TGCAGCGTTGAGGGACAGGGGCCCTACGAGCAGTACTTC. It is translated as CSVEGQGPYEQYF.

This chain links TRBV5-4 with TRBJ1-5; no reliable D call. The length of the CDR3 is 12 residues. The germline gives CDR1 SGHNT, CDR2 YYREEE (reference sequence). Trimming cost V 0 bases and J 5 bases, with 3 bases left between them. The CDR3 region is CASSLDDQPQHF. As DNA, the CDR3 is TGTGCCAGCAGCTTGGATGATCAGCCCCAGCATTTT.

The chain couples TRBV6-5 to TRBJ1-2; a weak D match, TRBD1 (5 bases). Germline V gene data show CDR1 as MNHEY and CDR2 as SVGAGI. V lost 0 bases, J lost 2 bases, and 10 bases lay in between. This CDR3 has 15 residues. The CDR3 loop is CASSYSTAANYGYTF. CDR3 coding DNA: TGTGCCAGCAGTTACTCGACAGCCGCAAACTATGGCTACACCTTC.

The rearrangement joins TRBV7-8 to TRBJ2-1; 13 bases line up with TRBD2. Germline-derived CDR1 and CDR2 are SGHVS and FQNEAQ. There are 21 residues in the CDR3. Trimming removed 4 bases from V and 6 bases from J; junction bases left unmatched: 21. The CDR3 spells CASSSYAGGTGTSGAGNEQFF. Written as DNA, the CDR3 is TGTGCCAGCAGCTCATACGCGGGCGGGACAGGGACTAGCGGGGCCGGCAATGAGCAGTTCTTC.